What follows are 7 T cell receptor beta chains derived from one specimen sequenced in a study of blood T cell repertoires in COVID-19. The repertoire was sequenced with immunoSEQ multiplex PCR; TCRdb's copy has only in-frame clones and lacks some. The sample has fewer than 130,000 clones, more than 75% seen once. The sample consisted of peripheral blood. The receptors were gathered from a woman aged 45-59 years with acute or convalescent COVID-19.

The gene calls are TRBV28 and TRBJ1-6; the D is unclear. Germline CDR1 is MDHEN and CDR2 is SYDVKM. This CDR3 comprises 12 residues. The V end was cut by 3 bases, the J end by 9 bases, with 6 bases between. CDR3: CASSLAGSPLHF. The CDR3 nucleotides read TGTGCCAGCAGTTTGGCTGGTTCACCCCTCCACTTT.

The chain couples TRBV30 to TRBJ2-1; 12 bases match TRBD2. Germline lookup yields CDR1 GTSNPN and CDR2 SVGIG (reference sequence). This CDR3 region has 16 residues. J gave up 8 bases and V 3 bases, and 11 bases lay outside the gene matches. In nucleotides, the CDR3 is TGTGCCTGGAGCGCTGGGGCTAGCGGGAGGGCGGATGAGCAGTTCTTC. Translation: CAWSAGASGRADEQFF.

The chain recombines TRBV5-1 with TRBJ1-3; 12 bases are shared with TRBD1. Germline-derived CDR1 and CDR2 are SGHRS and YFSETQ. This CDR3 is 17 amino acids long. Losses at the gene ends were 3 bases for V and 0 bases for J; bases not matched to a gene: 4. The CDR3 bases are TGCGCCAGCAGCTCACCGGGACAGGGGGCCTCTGGAAACACCATATATTTT. Translation gives CASSSPGQGASGNTIYF.

This chain uses TRBV27 with TRBJ2-3; TRBD2 aligns across 9 bases. The germline V gene has CDR1 MNHEY and CDR2 SMNVEV (reference sequence). J was trimmed by 6 bases and V by 6 bases; bases with no gene match: 4. The length of the CDR3 is 13 residues. For the CDR3, the DNA is TGTGCCAGCAGCAGGACTAGCGCGGATACGCAGTATTTT. Encoded protein: CASSRTSADTQYF.

The chain is built from TRBV19 and TRBJ1-2; 9 bases are a match to TRBD1. The CDR3 sequence is 13 residues long. J gave up 8 bases and V 6 bases, and 7 bases lay outside the gene matches. CDR1 and CDR2 from the germline V gene are LNHDA and SQIVND (reference sequence). The CDR3 reads CASRQQGAEGYTF. In DNA, the CDR3 is TGTGCCAGTAGGCAACAGGGGGCAGAAGGCTACACCTTC.

This clone is a singleton in its sample. The gene calls are TRBV6-5 and TRBJ2-7; 9 positions match TRBD1. Per germline, CDR1 MNHEY and CDR2 SVGAGI. CDR3 size: 14 residues. V gave up 6 bases and J gave up 4 bases; unmatched junction bases: 7. CDR3 region: CASSAGTGTYEQYF. The CDR3 DNA follows: TGTGCCAGCAGCGCCGGGACAGGGACATACGAGCAGTACTTC.

This clone has only a few counts. V and J are TRBV19 and TRBJ2-3; 10 bases match TRBD2. This CDR3 is built from 16 residues. In germline, CDR1 is LNHDA, CDR2 SQIVND (reference sequence). J lost 0 bases, V lost 4 bases, and 4 bases had no gene match. Here the CDR3 reads CASSKLAGSSTDTQYF. The DNA for the CDR3 is TGTGCCAGTAGTAAACTAGCGGGGTCAAGCACAGATACGCAGTATTTT.